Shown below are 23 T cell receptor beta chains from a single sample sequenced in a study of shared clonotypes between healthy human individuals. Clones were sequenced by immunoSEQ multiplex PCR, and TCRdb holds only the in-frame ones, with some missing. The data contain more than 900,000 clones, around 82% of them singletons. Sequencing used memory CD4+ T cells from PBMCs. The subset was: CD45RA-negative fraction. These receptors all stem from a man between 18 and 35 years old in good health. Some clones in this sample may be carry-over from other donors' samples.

This CDR3 is CASSLGRAYGYTF. CDR3 sequence (DNA): TGTGCCAGCAGCTTAGGTAGGGCGTATGGCTACACCTTC. V usage is TRBV7-9 and J usage is TRBJ1-2; D is unresolved. CDR1 and CDR2 from the germline V gene are SEHNR and FQNEAQ (reference sequence). V was pared by 1 base and J by 5 bases, with 8 bases between. The CDR3 consists of 13 residues.

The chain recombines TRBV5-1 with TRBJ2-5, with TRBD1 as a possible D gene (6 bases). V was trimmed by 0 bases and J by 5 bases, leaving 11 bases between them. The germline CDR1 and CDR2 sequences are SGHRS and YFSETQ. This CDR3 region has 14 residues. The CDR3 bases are TGCGCCAGCAGCTTGGGACAGGAAAGGGAGACCCAGTACTTC. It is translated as CASSLGQERETQYF.

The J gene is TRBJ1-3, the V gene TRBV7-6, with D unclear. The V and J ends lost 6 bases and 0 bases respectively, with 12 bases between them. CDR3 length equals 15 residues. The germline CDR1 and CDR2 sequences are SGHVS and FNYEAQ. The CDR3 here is CASSQPESSGNTIYF. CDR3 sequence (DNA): TGTGCCAGCAGTCAGCCAGAGAGCTCTGGAAACACCATATATTTT.

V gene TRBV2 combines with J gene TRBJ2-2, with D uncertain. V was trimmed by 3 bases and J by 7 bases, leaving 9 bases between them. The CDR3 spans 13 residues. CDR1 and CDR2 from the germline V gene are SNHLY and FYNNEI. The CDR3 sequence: CASSEAVDGELFF. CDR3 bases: TGTGCCAGCAGTGAGGCTGTCGACGGGGAGCTGTTTTTT.

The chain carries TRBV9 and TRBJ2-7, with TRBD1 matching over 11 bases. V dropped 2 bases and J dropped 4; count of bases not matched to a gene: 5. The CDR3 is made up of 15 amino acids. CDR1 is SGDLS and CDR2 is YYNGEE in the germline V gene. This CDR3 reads CASSVGQGAWYEQYF. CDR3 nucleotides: TGTGCCAGCAGCGTCGGACAGGGGGCTTGGTACGAGCAGTACTTC.

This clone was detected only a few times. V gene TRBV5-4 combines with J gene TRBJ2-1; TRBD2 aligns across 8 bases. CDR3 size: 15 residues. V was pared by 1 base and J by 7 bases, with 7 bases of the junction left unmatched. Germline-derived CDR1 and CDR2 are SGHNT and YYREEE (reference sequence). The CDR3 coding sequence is TGTGCCAGCAGCTTGATAAGCGGGAGTACTAATGAGCAGTTCTTC. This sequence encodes CASSLISGSTNEQFF.

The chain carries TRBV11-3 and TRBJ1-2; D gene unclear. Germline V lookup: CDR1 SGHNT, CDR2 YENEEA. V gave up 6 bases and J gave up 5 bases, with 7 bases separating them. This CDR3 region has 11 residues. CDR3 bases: TGTGCCAGCAGGGAAGGGTATGGCTACACCTTC. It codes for CASREGYGYTF.

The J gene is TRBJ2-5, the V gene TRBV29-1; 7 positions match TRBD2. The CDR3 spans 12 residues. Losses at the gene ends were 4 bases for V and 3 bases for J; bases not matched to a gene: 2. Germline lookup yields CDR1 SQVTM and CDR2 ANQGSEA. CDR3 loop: CSVVAGEETQYF. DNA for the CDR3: TGCAGCGTTGTTGCGGGAGAAGAGACCCAGTACTTC.

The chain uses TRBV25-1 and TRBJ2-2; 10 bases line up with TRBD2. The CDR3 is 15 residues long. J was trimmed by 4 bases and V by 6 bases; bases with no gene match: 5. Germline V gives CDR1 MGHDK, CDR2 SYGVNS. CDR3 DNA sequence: TGTGCCAGCAGCACCGGGACTAGCGCCACCGGGGAGCTGTTTTTT. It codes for CASSTGTSATGELFF.

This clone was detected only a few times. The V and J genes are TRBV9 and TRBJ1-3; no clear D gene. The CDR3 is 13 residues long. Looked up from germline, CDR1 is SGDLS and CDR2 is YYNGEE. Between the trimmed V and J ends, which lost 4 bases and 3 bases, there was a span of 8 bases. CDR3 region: CASSTDGGNTIYF. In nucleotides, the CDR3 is TGTGCCAGCAGCACGGACGGTGGAAACACCATATATTTT. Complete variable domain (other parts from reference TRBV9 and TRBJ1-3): DSGVTQTPKHLITATGQRVTLRCSPRSGDLSVYWYQQSLDQGLQFLIQYYNGEERAKGNILERFSAQQFPDLHSELNLSSLELGDSALYFCASSTDGGNTIYFGEGSWLTVV.

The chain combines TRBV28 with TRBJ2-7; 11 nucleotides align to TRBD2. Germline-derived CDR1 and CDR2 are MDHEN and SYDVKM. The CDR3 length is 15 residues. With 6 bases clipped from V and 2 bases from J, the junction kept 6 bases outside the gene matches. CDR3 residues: CASSLRLAGTYEQYF. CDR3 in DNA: TGTGCCAGCAGCCTTAGACTAGCGGGAACCTACGAGCAGTACTTC.

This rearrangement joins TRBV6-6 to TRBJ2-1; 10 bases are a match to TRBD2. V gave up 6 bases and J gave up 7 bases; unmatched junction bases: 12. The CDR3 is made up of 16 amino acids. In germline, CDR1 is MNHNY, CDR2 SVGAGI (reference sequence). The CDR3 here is CASSGPGLAGVNEQFF. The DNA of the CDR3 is TGTGCCAGCAGCGGTCCTGGGCTAGCGGGAGTAAATGAGCAGTTCTTC.

CDR3 region: CASSGRGPLFQYF. The CDR3 DNA reads as TGTGCCAGCAGTGGAAGAGGGCCCCTCTTTCAGTACTTC. The rearrangement links TRBV6-1 to TRBJ2-7, with D perhaps TRBD2 (5 bases). This CDR3 is built from 13 residues. Trimming shortened V by 4 bases and J by 10 bases, and 17 bases separated the two germline ends. Germline V gives CDR1 MNHNS, CDR2 SASEGT.

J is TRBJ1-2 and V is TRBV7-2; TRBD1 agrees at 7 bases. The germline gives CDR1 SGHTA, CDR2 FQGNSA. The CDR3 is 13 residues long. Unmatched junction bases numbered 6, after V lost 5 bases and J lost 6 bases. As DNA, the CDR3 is TGTGCCAGCAGCCCGGGACAGCTTCATGGCTACACCTTC. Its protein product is CASSPGQLHGYTF. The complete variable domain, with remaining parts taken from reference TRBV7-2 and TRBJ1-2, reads GAGVSQSPSNKVTEKGKDVELRCDPISGHTALYWYRQSLGQGLEFLIYFQGNSAPDKSGLPSDRFSAERTGGSVSTLTIQRTQQEDSAVYLCASSPGQLHGYTFGSGTRLTVV.

The CDR3 DNA reads TGCAGCACTGTAGTCACTGAAGCTTTCTTT. Encoded protein: CSTVVTEAFF. V is TRBV29-1 and J is TRBJ1-1; D is unclear. V was shortened by 8 bases and J by 4 bases, with 8 bases between the two germline ends. CDR3 length equals 10 residues. In germline, CDR1 is SQVTM, CDR2 ANQGSEA.

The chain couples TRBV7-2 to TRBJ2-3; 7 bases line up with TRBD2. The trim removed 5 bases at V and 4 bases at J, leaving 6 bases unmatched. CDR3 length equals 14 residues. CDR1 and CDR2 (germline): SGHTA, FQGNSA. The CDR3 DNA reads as TGTGCCAGCAGCCGAGGACTAGTCTCAGATACGCAGTATTTT. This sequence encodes CASSRGLVSDTQYF.

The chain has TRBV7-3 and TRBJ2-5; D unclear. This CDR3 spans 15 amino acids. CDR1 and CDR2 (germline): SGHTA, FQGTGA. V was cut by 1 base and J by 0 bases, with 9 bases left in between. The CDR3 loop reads CASSLIRADQETQYF. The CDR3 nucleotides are TGTGCCAGCAGCTTAATTAGGGCAGACCAAGAGACCCAGTACTTC.

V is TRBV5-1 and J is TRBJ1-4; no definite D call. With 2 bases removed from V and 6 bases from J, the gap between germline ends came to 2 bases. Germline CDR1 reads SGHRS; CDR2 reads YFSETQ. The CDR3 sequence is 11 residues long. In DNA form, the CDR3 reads TGCGCCAGCAGCTTAGATGAAAAACTGTTTTTT. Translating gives CASSLDEKLFF.

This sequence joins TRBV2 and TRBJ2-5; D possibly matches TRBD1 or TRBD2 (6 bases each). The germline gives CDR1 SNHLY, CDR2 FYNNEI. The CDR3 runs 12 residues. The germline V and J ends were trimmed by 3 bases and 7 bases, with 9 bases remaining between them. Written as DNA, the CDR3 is TGTGCCAGCAGTGAGGAGGGGGTGACCCAGTACTTC. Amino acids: CASSEEGVTQYF.

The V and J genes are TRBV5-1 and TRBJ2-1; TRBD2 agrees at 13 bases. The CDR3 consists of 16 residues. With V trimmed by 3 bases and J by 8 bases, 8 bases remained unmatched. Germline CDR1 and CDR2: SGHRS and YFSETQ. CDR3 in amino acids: CASSSWGTSGVDEQFF. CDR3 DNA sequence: TGCGCCAGCAGCTCTTGGGGGACTAGCGGGGTCGATGAGCAGTTCTTC.

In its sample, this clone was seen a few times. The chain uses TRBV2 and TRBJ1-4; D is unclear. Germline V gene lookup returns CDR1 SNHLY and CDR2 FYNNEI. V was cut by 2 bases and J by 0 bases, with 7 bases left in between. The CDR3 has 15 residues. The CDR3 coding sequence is TGTGCCAGCAGTGAATTGGGTCCAACTAATGAAAAACTGTTTTTT. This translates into CASSELGPTNEKLFF.

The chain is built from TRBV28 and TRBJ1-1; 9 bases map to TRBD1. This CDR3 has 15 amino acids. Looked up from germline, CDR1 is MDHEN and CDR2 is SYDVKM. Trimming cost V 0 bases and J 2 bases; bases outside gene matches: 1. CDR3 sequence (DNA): TGTGCCAGCAGTTTATGGGGACAGGGAAACACTGAAGCTTTCTTT. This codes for CASSLWGQGNTEAFF.

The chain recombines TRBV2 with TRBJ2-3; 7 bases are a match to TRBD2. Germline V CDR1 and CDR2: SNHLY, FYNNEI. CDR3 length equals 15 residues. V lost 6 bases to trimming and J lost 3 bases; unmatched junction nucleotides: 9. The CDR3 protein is CASRMASGGTDTQYF. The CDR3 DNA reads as TGTGCCAGCAGAATGGCTAGCGGAGGAACAGATACGCAGTATTTT.